This TCR beta chain was recovered during a study of T cell responses to AZD1222 COVID-19 vaccine. Study-wide findings and caveats: Clonal diversity may have been underestimated, and the donors were mostly white British, with more females than males. Breadth and depth of Spike-specific TCRs rose after two AZD1222 doses.

A word on this clone: As yet, its antigen is unknown.

This CDR3 contains 19 residues. Germline values: CDR1 MNHEY, CDR2 SMNVEV (reference sequence). J lost 0 bases, V lost 6 bases, and 11 bases had no gene match. The repertoire was sequenced with immunoSEQ multiplex PCR; TCRdb's copy has only in-frame clones and lacks some. The sample shows under 100,000 clones, around nine tenths of them seen only once. The V and J genes are TRBV27 and TRBJ2-3, with 14 bases that match TRBD2. The source was peripheral blood, collected 28 days after the second AZD1222 dose. This TCR was recovered from an adult who received the AZD1222 COVID-19 vaccine. DNA of the CDR3: TGTGCCAGCAGCTTCCTCGGACTAGCGGGGGGTCTTAGCACAGATACGCAGTATTTT. Translating it yields CASSFLGLAGGLSTDTQYF.